This is a list of T cell receptor beta chains from one sample in a study of response to subunit inactivated influenza vaccine. TCRdb processed the RT-PCR reads anew with MiXCR; each CDR3 protein has one entry. This sample has more than 450,000 distinct CDR3 sequences, with 6.5% to 8% found just once. Material: PBMCs from blood, obtained around 25 months after vaccination. Receptor source: a man between 50 and 70 years old who received an inactivated influenza vaccine. Both conserved end residues are part of each CDR3. A D gene is named only where the DNA matches it firmly. Clone size appears in some rows only: once, few, many, or a class for an expanded clone.

clone_size j_call v_call d_call cdr3_nt cdr3_aa
- TRBJ2-1 TRBV20-1 - TGCAGTGCTAGAGATTTGTTCCATGAGCAGTTCTTC CSARDLFHEQFF
- TRBJ2-1 TRBV5-6 TRBD2 TGTGCCAGCAGGACGCAACTAGCGGGGGTGTTCTCCTACAATGAGCAGTTCTTC CASRTQLAGVFSYNEQFF
few TRBJ2-7 TRBV6-2/TRBV6-3 - TGTGCCAGCAGTTACTCCACACGGGGCTACGAGCAGTACTTC CASSYSTRGYEQYF
few TRBJ1-2 TRBV4-3 - TGCGCCAGCAGCCAAGAACCGTACTATGGCTACACCTTC CASSQEPYYGYTF
few TRBJ2-3 TRBV20-1 TRBD2 TGCAGTGCAGGGACTAGCGGGAGTTATACGCAGTATTTT CSAGTSGSYTQYF
- TRBJ1-4 TRBV12-3/TRBV12-4 - TGTGCCAGCAGCCCCCGGGTTTGGAATGAAAAACTGTTTTTT CASSPRVWNEKLFF
many TRBJ2-1 TRBV10-3 TRBD2 TGTGCCATCAGGGGGGGAGCGGCGGGGGATGAGCAGTTCTTC CAIRGGAAGDEQFF
- TRBJ1-3 TRBV20-1 TRBD1 TGCAGTGCTAGAGATCGCGGGACAGGGGGCGTCGGAAACACCATATATTTT CSARDRGTGGVGNTIYF
- TRBJ2-7 TRBV5-1 - TGCGCCAGCAGCTTGCGCAGGGGTGACGAGCAGTACTTC CASSLRRGDEQYF
- TRBJ2-3 TRBV2 - TGTGCCAGCAGTGGTCTAGCGATCAGCACAGATACGCAGTATTTT CASSGLAISTDTQYF
- TRBJ2-5 TRBV12-3/TRBV12-4 - TGTGCCAGCAGCCCAGAGATAAAGGGGAGTGGGGAGACCCAGTACTTC CASSPEIKGSGETQYF
- TRBJ2-1 TRBV7-6 - TGTGCCAGCAGCTTACCGGCCAATGAGCAGTTCTTC CASSLPANEQFF
few TRBJ2-3 TRBV7-2 TRBD2 TGTGCCAGCAGCTCACTAGCGGGAGGCGGTAGCACAGATACGCAGTATTTT CASSSLAGGGSTDTQYF
few TRBJ2-2 TRBV11-2 - TGTGCCAGCAGCCACCCAGCAGGGCAGGGGACGAACACCGGGGAGCTGTTTTTT CASSHPAGQGTNTGELFF
many TRBJ2-3 TRBV20-1 TRBD2 TGCAGTGCTAGAGATGAGGGACTAGCCTCAGATACGCAGTATTTT CSARDEGLASDTQYF
- TRBJ1-1 TRBV14 - TGTGCCAGCAGCCAATACAGGTGGGGGAACACTGAAGCTTTCTTT CASSQYRWGNTEAFF
- TRBJ2-7 TRBV18 - TGTGCCAGCTCATCCGAGTCGTGGGAGCAGTACTTC CASSSESWEQYF
- TRBJ2-7 TRBV5-1 - TGCGCCAGCAGCTTGGATCCCTTTGCCTACGAGCAGTACTTC CASSLDPFAYEQYF
few TRBJ2-2 TRBV7-2 - TGTGCCAGCAGCTTAGGGGAGACAGGGAACACCGGGGAGCTGTTTTTT CASSLGETGNTGELFF
- TRBJ2-5 TRBV7-8 - TGTGCCAGCAGCCGCGATGGGTGGACCCAGTACTTC CASSRDGWTQYF
- TRBJ2-7 TRBV11-3 - TGTGCCAGCAGCAAAGATGGAGACGAGCAGTACTTC CASSKDGDEQYF
many TRBJ2-7 TRBV3-1 - TGTGCCAGCAGCCAGGTGCAGACTACTGGGGAGCAGTACTTC CASSQVQTTGEQYF
many TRBJ2-2 TRBV9 - TGTGCCAGCAGCGTAATGGGCGCGAACACCGGGGAGCTGTTTTTT CASSVMGANTGELFF
many TRBJ2-1 TRBV14 - TGTGCCAGCAGCCAACTCTCACCCCTCAATTCCTACAATGAGCAGTTCTTC CASSQLSPLNSYNEQFF
- TRBJ1-2 TRBV4-1 - TGCGCCAGCGGCCGGGAACTAAACTATGGCTACACCTTC CASGRELNYGYTF
many TRBJ2-3 TRBV5-1 - TGCGCCAGCAGCGCCGGACAGATCACAGATACGCAGTATTTT CASSAGQITDTQYF
- TRBJ2-1 TRBV14 TRBD2 TGTGCCAGCAGCCCCGGAATGGGTCTAGCGGGTCATGAGCAGTTCTTC CASSPGMGLAGHEQFF
- TRBJ2-1 TRBV5-1 TRBD2 TGCGCCAGCAGCTCAATCGCTAGCGGGGAGTACAATGAGCAGTTCTTC CASSSIASGEYNEQFF
- TRBJ2-7 TRBV7-2 TRBD1 TGTGCCAGCGGATGGACAGGGGACTACGAGCAGTACTTC CASGWTGDYEQYF
many TRBJ1-5 TRBV12-3/TRBV12-4 - TGTGCCAGCAGTGTTGCCGGGAGCAATCAGCCCCAGCATTTT CASSVAGSNQPQHF
few TRBJ1-4 TRBV23-1 - TGCGCCAGCAGTCAAAGTGAGGGGATGGTAAAACTGTTTTTT CASSQSEGMVKLFF
- TRBJ2-3 TRBV5-1 - TGCGCCAGCAGGGCGGGACTTTCCACAGATACGCAGTATTTT CASRAGLSTDTQYF
few TRBJ2-5 TRBV20-1 TRBD1 TGCAGTGCTGCAAGACAGGGGGGGGAGACCCAGTACTTC CSAARQGGETQYF
many TRBJ1-5 TRBV7-2 - TGTGCCAGCAGCTCCCGGACCAGAAGGTCGTTGTTTCAGCCCCAGCATTTT CASSSRTRRSLFQPQHF
- TRBJ2-5 TRBV7-9 TRBD2 TGTGCCAGCAGCTCTGGGAGGGGACAAGAGACCCAGTACTTC CASSSGRGQETQYF
- TRBJ1-5 TRBV2 - TGTGCCAGCACCGATGGCGGCAATAGCAATCAGCCCCAGCATTTT CASTDGGNSNQPQHF
few TRBJ1-2 TRBV12-5 - TGTGCTAGTGGTCCACCAGGAAGGGCCTATGGCTACACCTTC CASGPPGRAYGYTF
few TRBJ1-1 TRBV30 - TGTGCCTGGAGGCGTACCGTGAACACTGAAGCTTTCTTT CAWRRTVNTEAFF
few TRBJ2-7 TRBV20-1 - TGCAGTGCTAGAGACCTAAAGGAAAAGTACCGGCAGTACTTC CSARDLKEKYRQYF
few TRBJ1-2 TRBV6-1 - TGTGCCAGCAGTCCCTGGACGGTTGTTAACTATGGCTACACCTTC CASSPWTVVNYGYTF
- TRBJ2-3 TRBV28 TRBD2 TGTGCCAGCAGGATTGGCGGGGGGGCCACAGATACGCAGTATTTT CASRIGGGATDTQYF
many TRBJ2-7 TRBV5-1 - TGCGCCAGCAGCTTGAGAAATTACGGGACCTACGAGCAGTACTTC CASSLRNYGTYEQYF
many TRBJ1-1 TRBV4-1 TRBD1 TGCGCCAGCAGCCAACCCGGGACAGGGGGGGATAGGACTGAAGCTTTCTTT CASSQPGTGGDRTEAFF
few TRBJ2-3 TRBV29-1 TRBD1 TGCAGCGTTGAAAGGACAGGAGATCGGTCAGATACGCAGTATTTT CSVERTGDRSDTQYF
- TRBJ1-5 TRBV19 - TGTGCCAGTAGTAATCAGGGAAGGAGCAATCAGCCCCAGCATTTT CASSNQGRSNQPQHF
- TRBJ2-3 TRBV5-1 TRBD2 TGCGCCAGCAGCTTGGAGGGACTAGCGGGGGCAGATACGCAGTATTTT CASSLEGLAGADTQYF
- TRBJ2-7 TRBV12-3/TRBV12-4 TRBD2 TGTGCCAGCAGTTTAGCGCGTCCTAGCGGGAGGTTTTCTACCGAGCAGTACTTC CASSLARPSGRFSTEQYF
few TRBJ2-1 TRBV30 TRBD2 TGTGCCTGGAGTGCGACTAGCGGGAGCTACAGTGAGCAGTTCTTC CAWSATSGSYSEQFF
few TRBJ1-1 TRBV6-2/TRBV6-3 - TGTGCCAGCAGTTACTCGAATGGCAAAGCTTTCTTT CASSYSNGKAFF
- TRBJ2-7 TRBV6-5 - TGTGCCAGCAGTTACAGGACCGGGCTCCCCTACGAGCAGTACTTC CASSYRTGLPYEQYF
once TRBJ1-2 TRBV20-1 TRBD1 TGCAGTGCCACGGACAGGTTACGAGGCTACACCTTC CSATDRLRGYTF
many TRBJ1-1 TRBV20-1 - TGCAGTGCTAGTCAGCAGCTGAGCACTGAAGCTTTCTTT CSASQQLSTEAFF
few TRBJ1-2 TRBV6-1 TRBD1 TGTGCCACTGACCCCGGGACAGGCCCCCTCTATGGCTACACCTTC CATDPGTGPLYGYTF
few TRBJ1-6 TRBV14 - TGTGCCAGCAGCCTATCCGGGACCACGGATTCACCCCTCCACTTT CASSLSGTTDSPLHF
many TRBJ1-2 TRBV7-9 - TGTGCCAGCAGCTTAGCTGGGGCTGGCTATGGCTACACCTTC CASSLAGAGYGYTF
- TRBJ2-4 TRBV6-2/TRBV6-3 TRBD1 TGTGCCAGCAGTTACATCCCGGGACAGGAAACGCTAGCCAAAAACATTCAGTACTTC CASSYIPGQETLAKNIQYF
few TRBJ2-7 TRBV9 TRBD2 TGTGCCAGCAGCTCCGGAACTAGCGGGAGGGACGGGCAGTACTTC CASSSGTSGRDGQYF